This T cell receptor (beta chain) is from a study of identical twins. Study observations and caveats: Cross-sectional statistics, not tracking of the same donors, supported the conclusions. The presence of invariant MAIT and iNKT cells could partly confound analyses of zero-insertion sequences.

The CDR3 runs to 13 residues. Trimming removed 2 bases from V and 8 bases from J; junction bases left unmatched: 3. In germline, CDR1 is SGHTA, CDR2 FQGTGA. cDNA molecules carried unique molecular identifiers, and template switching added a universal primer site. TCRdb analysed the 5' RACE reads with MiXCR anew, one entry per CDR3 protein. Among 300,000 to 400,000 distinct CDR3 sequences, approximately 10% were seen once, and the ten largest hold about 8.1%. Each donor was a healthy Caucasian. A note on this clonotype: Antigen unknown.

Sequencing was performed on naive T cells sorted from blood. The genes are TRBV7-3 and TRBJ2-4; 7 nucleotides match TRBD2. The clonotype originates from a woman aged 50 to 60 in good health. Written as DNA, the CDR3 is TGTGCCAGCAGCTTAGGCGGGAGAGACATTCAGTACTTC. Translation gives CASSLGGRDIQYF.